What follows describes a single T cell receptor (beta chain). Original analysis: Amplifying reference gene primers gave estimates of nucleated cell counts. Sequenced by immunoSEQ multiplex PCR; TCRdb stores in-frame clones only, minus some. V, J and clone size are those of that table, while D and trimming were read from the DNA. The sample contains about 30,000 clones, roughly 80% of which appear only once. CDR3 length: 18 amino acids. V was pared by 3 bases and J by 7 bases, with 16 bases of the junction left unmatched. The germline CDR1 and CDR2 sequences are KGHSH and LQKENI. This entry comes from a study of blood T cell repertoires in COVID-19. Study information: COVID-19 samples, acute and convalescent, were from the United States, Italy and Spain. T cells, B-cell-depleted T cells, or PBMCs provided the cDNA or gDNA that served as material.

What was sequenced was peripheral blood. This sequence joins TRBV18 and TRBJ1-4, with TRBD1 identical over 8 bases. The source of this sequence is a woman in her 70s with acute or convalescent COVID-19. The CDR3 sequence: CASSPAGTGGGQREKLFF. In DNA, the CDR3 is TGTGCCAGCTCACCCGCCGGGACAGGAGGGGGGCAGCGTGAAAAACTGTTTTTT.